The source of this T cell receptor beta chain is a study of cytomegalovirus exposure and HLA in healthy donors. Broader study findings: TCR beta V- and J-gene trimming was later associated with a missense DCLRE1C variant.

Remarks on this clone: Antigen: not known.

This PCR relied on a set of 60 Vbeta primers and 13 Jbeta primers. Profiled with immunoSEQ multiplex PCR; TCRdb holds only in-frame clones, not every one. The data show 150,000 to 200,000 clones, approximately 71% seen once. Source material: PBMCs. The TCR was taken from a man younger than 30 in good health and CMV-seropositive.

This chain's CDR3 is CASSFAGLKNNEQFF. The CDR3 DNA is TGTGCCAGCAGTTTCGCGGGACTGAAGAACAATGAGCAGTTCTTC. The J gene is TRBJ2-1, the V gene TRBV27, with D perhaps matching TRBD2 (6 bases). CDR3 length: 15 residues. The germline V gene encodes CDR1 MNHEY and CDR2 SMNVEV (reference sequence). V shed 3 bases and J shed 5 bases, with 14 bases lying between them.